This T cell receptor beta chain was found in a study of high-grade serous ovarian cancer treatment subgroups (dated by TCRdb to the early 2020s). Some background on the complete study: Sequencing yielded a mean of around 14,000 reads and 6,000 to 9,000 unique TCR beta rearrangements per sample. A cohort of approximately 30 patients was included: approximately ten with no residual disease after primary surgery (R0), approximately ten who were excellent NACT responders, and approximately ten who were poor NACT responders. The study examined TCR beta repertoires in high-grade serous ovarian cancer patients who were grouped under a laparoscopic triage algorithm by complete gross resection or by neoadjuvant chemotherapy response. One primary tumor sample and two metastatic tumor samples were collected from each patient, for a total of some 88 samples. Study-wide findings and limitations: Bulk tumor TCR sequencing lacked spatial information, limiting insight into HGSC tumor complexity and diversity. The TCR repertoire analyses centered on CDR3, leaving CDR1 and CDR2 unanalyzed. TCR clonal relatedness correlated positively with neoantigen level and, by trend, with copy number variation and mutation load from whole-genome sequencing. Repertoire similarity between tumors from the same patient ranged from about 0.11 to 0.8, while tumors from different patients showed almost no similarity.

Tumor samples were obtained before definitive surgery or chemotherapy. The MD Anderson Biospecimen Extraction Resource handled genomic DNA extraction, while the MD Anderson Cancer Genomics Laboratory carried out the TCR sequencing. The approximately 98 tumor samples underwent high-throughput TCR profiling using ImmunoSEQ. In the authors' own workflow: To measure repertoire diversity, the metrics used were richness (unique productive sequences), clonality, evenness and relatedness, and the Bhattacharyya coefficient was used to assess similarity between samples. A sensitivity analysis excluded TCRs with fewer than two reads and gave consistent conclusions. Here the immuneACCESS table is served through TCRdb, limited to in-frame sequences with V and J called. Missing clones are a known gap in these copies; in checked studies unresolved V genes cover under half, and the rest lacks a known reason. The D gene and trimming were derived from the DNA, and the V and J assignments and clone size from that table. The sample table records around 6,800 clones; around 75% of these occur just once. 8.5% to 12% of the sample lies in the top ten.

The V end loses 2 bases and the J end loses 6 bases, and a stretch of 8 bases separates them. From its cysteine to its phenylalanine, the CDR3 spans 13 amino acids. This entry keeps only the CDR3 DNA: 39 bases, framed from base 1. Taken from the germline V gene (reference sequence), the CDR1 and CDR2 loops are SEHNR and FQNEAQ. This clone appeared once. Its cognate antigen has yet to be identified. The sample holds no much larger clone one base away, and base qualities are not on file. The receptor comes from a human donor with high-grade serous ovarian cancer. The chain was built from TRBV7-9 and TRBJ2-1, with no reliable assignment of the D segment. Sample: tumor tissue. In nucleotide form, the sequence is TGTGCCAGCAGCTTATCCTCATCCAATGAGCAGTTCTTC. Its translation reads: CASSLSSSNEQFF. The entire variable domain, with the stretches around the CDR3 drawn from the reference TRBV7-9 and TRBJ2-1 proteins, is DTGVSQNPRHKITKRGQNVTFRCDPISEHNRLYWYRQTLGQGPEFLTYFQNEAQLEKSRLLSDRFSAERPKGSFSTLEIQRTEQGDSAMYLCASSLSSSNEQFFGPGTRLTVL.